This T cell receptor (beta chain) was profiled in a study of cytomegalovirus exposure and HLA in healthy donors. Study background: Earlier results showed 117 million unique TCR beta sequences derived from some 190 million T cells. General study findings and limits: The listing of 150 to 200 TCR beta chains classed them as cytomegalovirus-associated. Accurate prediction of HLA-A and HLA-B alleles (for most subjects) was reportedly achieved from TCR beta sequences. Across HLA loci, a later analysis found differing TCR association rates, with DRB1 most and HLA-C fewest.

The CDR3 extends over 14 amino acids. V was shortened by 6 bases and J by 1 base, with 12 bases between the two germline ends. The germline V gene encodes CDR1 MNHNS and CDR2 SASEGT. For this clone: As yet, its antigen is unknown.

Vbeta (60) and Jbeta (13) primers were used in the PCR. Some clones are missing from TCRdb's copy, which holds only in-frame ones; the method was immunoSEQ multiplex PCR. The table includes over 120,000 clones, 80% detected once. The chain uses TRBV6-1 and TRBJ1-1; D remains ambiguous. The clonotype originates from a man in his fifties in good health and CMV-seronegative. The sample taken for sequencing was PBMCs. The CDR3 sequence: CASRPTGENTEAFF. The CDR3 DNA sequence: TGTGCCAGCAGACCGACCGGGGAGAACACTGAAGCTTTCTTT.